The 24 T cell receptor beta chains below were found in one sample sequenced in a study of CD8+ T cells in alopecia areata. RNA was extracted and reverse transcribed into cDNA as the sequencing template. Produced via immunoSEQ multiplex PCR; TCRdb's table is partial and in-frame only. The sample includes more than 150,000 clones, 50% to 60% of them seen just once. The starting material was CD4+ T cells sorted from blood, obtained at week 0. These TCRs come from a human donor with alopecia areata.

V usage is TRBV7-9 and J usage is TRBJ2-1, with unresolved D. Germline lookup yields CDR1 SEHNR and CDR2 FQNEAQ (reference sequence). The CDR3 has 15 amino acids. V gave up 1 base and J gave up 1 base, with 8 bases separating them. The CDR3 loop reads CASSLGYGSYNEQFF. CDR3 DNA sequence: TGTGCCAGCAGCTTAGGGTACGGTTCCTACAATGAGCAGTTCTTC.

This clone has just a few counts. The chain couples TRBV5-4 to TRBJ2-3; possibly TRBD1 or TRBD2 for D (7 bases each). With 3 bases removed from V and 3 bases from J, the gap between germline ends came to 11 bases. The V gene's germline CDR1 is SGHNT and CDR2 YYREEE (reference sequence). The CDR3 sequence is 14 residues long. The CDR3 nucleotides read TGTGCCAGCAGCTCCCAGGGGGGGACAGATACGCAGTATTTT. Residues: CASSSQGGTDTQYF.

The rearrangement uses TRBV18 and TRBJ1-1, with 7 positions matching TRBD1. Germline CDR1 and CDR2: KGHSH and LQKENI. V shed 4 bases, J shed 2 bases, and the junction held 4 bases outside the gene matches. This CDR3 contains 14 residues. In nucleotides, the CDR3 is TGTGCCAGCTCACTGACAGGGACCAACACTGAAGCTTTCTTT. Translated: CASSLTGTNTEAFF.

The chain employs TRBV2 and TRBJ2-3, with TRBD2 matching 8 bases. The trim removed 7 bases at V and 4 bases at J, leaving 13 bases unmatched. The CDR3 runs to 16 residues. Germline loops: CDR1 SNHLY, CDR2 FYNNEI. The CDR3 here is CASKGRTSRGADTQYF. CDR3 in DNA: TGTGCCAGCAAGGGAAGGACTAGCAGGGGAGCAGATACGCAGTATTTT.

Here the CDR3 reads CSVSPLAGQHEQYF. CDR3 coding DNA: TGCAGCGTCTCCCCCCTAGCGGGGCAACACGAGCAGTACTTC. This chain uses TRBV29-1 with TRBJ2-7; 9 bases are shared with TRBD2. V trimming: 6 bases; J trimming: 5 bases; junction bases outside the gene matches: 11. The CDR3 extends over 14 amino acids. Germline CDR1 is SQVTM and CDR2 is ANQGSEA.

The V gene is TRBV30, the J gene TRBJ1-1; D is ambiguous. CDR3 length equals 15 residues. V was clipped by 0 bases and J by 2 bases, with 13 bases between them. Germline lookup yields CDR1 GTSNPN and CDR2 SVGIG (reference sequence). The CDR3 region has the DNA TGTGCCTGGAGTGTACTCGGAGTCAGTAACACTGAAGCTTTCTTT. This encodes CAWSVLGVSNTEAFF.

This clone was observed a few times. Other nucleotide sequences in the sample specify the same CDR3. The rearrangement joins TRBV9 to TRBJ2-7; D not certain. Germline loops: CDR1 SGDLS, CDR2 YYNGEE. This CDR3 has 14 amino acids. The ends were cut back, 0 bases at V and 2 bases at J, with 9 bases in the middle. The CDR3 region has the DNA TGTGCCAGCAGCGTAGCAGTAGGCCCCTACGAGCAGTACTTC. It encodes CASSVAVGPYEQYF. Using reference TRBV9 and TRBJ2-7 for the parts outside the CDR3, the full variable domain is DSGVTQTPKHLITATGQRVTLRCSPRSGDLSVYWYQQSLDQGLQFLIQYYNGEERAKGNILERFSAQQFPDLHSELNLSSLELGDSALYFCASSVAVGPYEQYFGPGTRLTVT.

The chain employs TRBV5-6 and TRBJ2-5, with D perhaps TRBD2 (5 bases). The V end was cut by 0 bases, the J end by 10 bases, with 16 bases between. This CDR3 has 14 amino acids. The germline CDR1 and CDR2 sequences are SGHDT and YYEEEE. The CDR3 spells CASSLVAQRRGQYF. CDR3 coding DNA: TGTGCCAGCAGCTTGGTGGCCCAGCGGCGTGGCCAGTACTTC. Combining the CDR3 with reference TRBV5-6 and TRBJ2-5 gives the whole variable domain DAGVTQSPTHLIKTRGQQVTLRCSPKSGHDTVSWYQQALGQGPQFIFQYYEEEERQRGNFPDRFSGHQFPNYSSELNVNALLLGDSALYLCASSLVAQRRGQYFGPGTRLLVL.

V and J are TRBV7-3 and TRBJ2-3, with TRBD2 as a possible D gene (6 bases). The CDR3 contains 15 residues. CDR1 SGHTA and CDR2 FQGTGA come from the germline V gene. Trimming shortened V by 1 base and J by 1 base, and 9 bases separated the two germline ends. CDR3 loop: CASSLIASGTDTQYF. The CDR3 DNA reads TGTGCCAGCAGCTTAATAGCTAGCGGCACAGATACGCAGTATTTT.

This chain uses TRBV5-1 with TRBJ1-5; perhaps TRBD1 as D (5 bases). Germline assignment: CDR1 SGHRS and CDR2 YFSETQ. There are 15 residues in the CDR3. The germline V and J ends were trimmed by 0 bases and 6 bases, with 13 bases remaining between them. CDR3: CASSLVGDPGQPQHF. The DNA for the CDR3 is TGCGCCAGCAGCTTGGTGGGGGACCCCGGTCAGCCCCAGCATTTT.

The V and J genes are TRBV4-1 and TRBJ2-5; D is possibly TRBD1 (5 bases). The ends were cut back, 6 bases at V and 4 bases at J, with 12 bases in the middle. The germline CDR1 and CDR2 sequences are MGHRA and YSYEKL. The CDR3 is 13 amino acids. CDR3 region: CASSNGHRETQYF. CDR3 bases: TGCGCCAGCAGTAACGGACACAGAGAGACCCAGTACTTC.

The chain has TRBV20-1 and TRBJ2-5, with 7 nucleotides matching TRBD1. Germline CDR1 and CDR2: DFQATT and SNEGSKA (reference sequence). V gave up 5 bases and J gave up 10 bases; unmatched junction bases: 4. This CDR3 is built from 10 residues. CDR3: CSAGTDDQYF. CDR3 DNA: TGCAGTGCTGGGACAGACGACCAGTACTTC.

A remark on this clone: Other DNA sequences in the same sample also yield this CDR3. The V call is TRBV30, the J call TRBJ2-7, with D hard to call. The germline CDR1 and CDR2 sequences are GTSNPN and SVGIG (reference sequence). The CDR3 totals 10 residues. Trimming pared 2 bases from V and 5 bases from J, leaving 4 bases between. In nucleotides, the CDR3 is TGTGCCTGGAGTCGCGACGAGCAGTACTTC. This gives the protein CAWSRDEQYF.

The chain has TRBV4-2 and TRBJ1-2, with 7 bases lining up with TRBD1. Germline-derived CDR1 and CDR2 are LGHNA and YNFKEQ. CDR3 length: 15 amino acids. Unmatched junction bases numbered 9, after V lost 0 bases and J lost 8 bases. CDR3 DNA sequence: TGTGCCAGCAGCCAAGATCCGACAGGGAAGTTGGGCTACACCTTC. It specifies CASSQDPTGKLGYTF.

CDR3 coding DNA: TGTGCCAGCAGGCTCCGGGACAACTCCTACGAGCAGTACTTC. This sequence encodes CASRLRDNSYEQYF. The gene calls are TRBV6-5 and TRBJ2-7; D perhaps matches TRBD1 (6 bases). The ends were cut back, 6 bases at V and 0 bases at J, with 12 bases in the middle. The CDR3 is 14 residues long. Germline V gene sequence: CDR1 MNHEY, CDR2 SVGAGI.

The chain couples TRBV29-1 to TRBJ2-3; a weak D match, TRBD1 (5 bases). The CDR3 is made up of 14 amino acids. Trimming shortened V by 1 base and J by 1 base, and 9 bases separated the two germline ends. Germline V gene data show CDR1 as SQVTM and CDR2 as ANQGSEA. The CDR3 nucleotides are TGCAGCGTTGAAGTAGGCAGGGGCACAGATACGCAGTATTTT. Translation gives CSVEVGRGTDTQYF.

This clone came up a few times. This CDR3 is CASRRQSYEQYF. The CDR3 nucleotides are TGTGCCAGCAGGCGACAGTCCTACGAGCAGTACTTC. The chain joins TRBV2 to TRBJ2-7; possibly TRBD1 for D (5 bases). The CDR3 is 12 residues long. The germline V gene has CDR1 SNHLY and CDR2 FYNNEI. Trimming took 6 bases from V and 1 from J, leaving 7 bases between them.

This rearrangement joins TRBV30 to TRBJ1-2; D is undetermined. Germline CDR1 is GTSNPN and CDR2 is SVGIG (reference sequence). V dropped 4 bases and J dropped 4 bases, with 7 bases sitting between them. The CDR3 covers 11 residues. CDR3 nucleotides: TGTGCCTGGATTCGTGGCTATGGCTACACCTTC. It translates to CAWIRGYGYTF.

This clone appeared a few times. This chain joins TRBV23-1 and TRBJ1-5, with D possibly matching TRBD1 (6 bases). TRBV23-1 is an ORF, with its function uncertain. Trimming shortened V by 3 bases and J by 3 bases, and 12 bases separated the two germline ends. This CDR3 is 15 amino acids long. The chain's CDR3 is CASSHRGQINQPQHF. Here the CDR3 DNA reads TGCGCCAGCAGTCACCGCGGACAGATCAATCAGCCCCAGCATTTT.

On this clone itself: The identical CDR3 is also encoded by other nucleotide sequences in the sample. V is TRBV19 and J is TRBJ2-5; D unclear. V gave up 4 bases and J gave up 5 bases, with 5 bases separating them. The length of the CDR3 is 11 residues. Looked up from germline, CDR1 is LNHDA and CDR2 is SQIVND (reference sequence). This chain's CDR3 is CASSTGETQYF. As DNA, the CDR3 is TGTGCCAGTAGTACCGGGGAGACCCAGTACTTC.

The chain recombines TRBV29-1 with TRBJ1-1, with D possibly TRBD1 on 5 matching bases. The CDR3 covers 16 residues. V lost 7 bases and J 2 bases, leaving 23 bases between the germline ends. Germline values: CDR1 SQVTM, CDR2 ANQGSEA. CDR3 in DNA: TGCAGCGGGATCCCGGGGGGTAGGATTTTTAACACTGAAGCTTTCTTT. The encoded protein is CSGIPGGRIFNTEAFF.

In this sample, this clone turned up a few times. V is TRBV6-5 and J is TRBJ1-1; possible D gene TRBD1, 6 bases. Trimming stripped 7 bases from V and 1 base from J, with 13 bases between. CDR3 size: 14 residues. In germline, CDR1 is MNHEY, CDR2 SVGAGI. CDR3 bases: TGTGCCAGCACCAAAGGGGGAGGGAACACTGAAGCTTTCTTT. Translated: CASTKGGGNTEAFF.

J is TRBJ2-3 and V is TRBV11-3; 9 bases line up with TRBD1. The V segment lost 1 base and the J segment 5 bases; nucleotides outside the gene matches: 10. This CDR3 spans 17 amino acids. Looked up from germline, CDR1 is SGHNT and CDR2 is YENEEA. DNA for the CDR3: TGTGCCAGCAGCTTAGCCGCGGGCGGGACAGGGCAAGATACGCAGTATTTT. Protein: CASSLAAGGTGQDTQYF.

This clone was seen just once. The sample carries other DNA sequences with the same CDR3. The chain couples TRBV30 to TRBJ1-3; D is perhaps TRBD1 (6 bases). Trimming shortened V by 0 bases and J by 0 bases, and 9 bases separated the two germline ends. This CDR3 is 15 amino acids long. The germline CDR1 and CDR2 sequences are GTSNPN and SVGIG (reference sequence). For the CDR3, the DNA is TGTGCCTGGAGTGTACGACAGGCCTCTGGAAACACCATATATTTT. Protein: CAWSVRQASGNTIYF.